This is a list of T cell receptor beta chains from one sample in a study of monozygotic twins with inflammatory bowel disease. After re-calling the 5' RACE reads, TCRdb lists one entry per CDR3 protein, DNA absent. The sample has 93,000 or so distinct CDR3 sequences. Sequencing was done on a sample of blood. The receptors shown here come from a human donor with ulcerative colitis or Crohn's disease, or a healthy co-twin of an affected twin (not recorded which). CDR3s include the opening cysteine and the closing phenylalanine or tryptophan.

15	TRBV19	TRBJ1-1	CASTPGRWMNTEAFF
14	TRBV24-1	TRBJ1-1	CATRNGGVNTEAFF
14	TRBV7-2	TRBJ2-7	CASSLACAGVEQYF
16	TRBV6-5	TRBJ2-5	CASSYDLAGGQETQYF
12	TRBV29-1	TRBJ2-7	CSGTTGSHEQYF
16	TRBV3-1	TRBJ2-3	CASSRGLAGAVDTQYF
15	TRBV4-1	TRBJ2-5	CASSPPGQGRETQYF
14	TRBV20-1	TRBJ2-3	CSARAEREADTQYF
18	TRBV18	TRBJ2-6	CASKTMSADSSGANVLTF
15	TRBV6-5	TRBJ2-1	CASSRQKAPYNEQFF
17	TRBV4-3	TRBJ2-4	CASSQETGGLTKNIQYF
15	TRBV11-1	TRBJ2-7	CASSLVASGAYEQYF
16	TRBV4-2	TRBJ2-1	CASSQESSGRANEQFF
14	TRBV20-1	TRBJ1-2	CSADELSALYGYTF
13	TRBV7-3	TRBJ1-5	CASSPNADQPQHF
12	TRBV18	TRBJ2-5	CASSPPYETQYF
13	TRBV7-3	TRBJ2-5	CASSIERDETQYF
15	TRBV20-1	TRBJ1-6	CSARDKPLNNSPLHF
20	TRBV28	TRBJ2-1	CASTIGKGTSGGSSYNEQFF
15	TRBV12-3/TRBV12-4	TRBJ2-1	CASSFSPGGYNEQFF
14	TRBV4-3	TRBJ1-4	CASSQDTNGEKLFF
13	TRBV29-1	TRBJ2-5	CSVEDSNQETQYF